Described below is a single T cell receptor (beta chain) sequence and its context. As handled by the study authors: Amplification of reference gene primers provided the estimated nucleated cell counts. The method was immunoSEQ multiplex PCR; TCRdb's version includes in-frame clones alone and lacks a portion of them. D and trimming were read from the DNA, whereas the V and J calls and clone size are those reported in that table. The data hold some 190,000 clones, with 80% to 90% observed a single time. The sample is drawn from a study of blood T cell repertoires in COVID-19. Unmatched junction bases numbered 2, after V lost 6 bases and J lost 3 bases. The CDR3 contains 14 residues. Germline CDR1 is MNHEY and CDR2 is SVGAGI.

The J gene is TRBJ2-3, the V gene TRBV6-5; 11 bases are shared with TRBD2. The sequencing sample was made of peripheral blood. This TCR was recovered from a man between 60 and 70 years old with acute or convalescent COVID-19. The CDR3: CASRRLAGTDTQYF. The CDR3 region has the DNA TGTGCCAGCAGGCGACTAGCGGGGACAGATACGCAGTATTTT.